Given below is one T cell receptor (beta chain) in context. The data are from a study of blood T cell repertoires in COVID-19. With V trimmed by 0 bases and J by 3 bases, 1 base remained unmatched. Germline V gives CDR1 SQVTM, CDR2 ANQGSEA. The CDR3 sequence is 14 residues long. The repertoire was sequenced with immunoSEQ multiplex PCR; TCRdb's copy has only in-frame clones and lacks some. The profile shows 360,000 or so clones, roughly 86% of them singletons. The sequence derives from a woman aged 25 to 45 who had recovered from COVID-19. V and J are TRBV29-1 and TRBJ2-7; 11 nucleotides agree with TRBD1. What was sequenced was PBMCs or T cells enriched from blood (not recorded which). The CDR3 loop reads CSVEDGTGGYEQYF. DNA for the CDR3: TGCAGCGTTGAAGATGGGACAGGGGGCTACGAGCAGTACTTC.